The entry below describes one T cell receptor (beta chain). The target antigen is unknown. This entry belongs to a study of cytomegalovirus exposure and HLA in healthy donors. Study conclusions and caveats: Follow-up analysis seemed to connect common viral pathogens with several of the most significant clusters identified. Other equally common chains were less clonally expanded than HLA-associated TCR beta chains, a later analysis showed.

Primers for the PCR totalled 60 Vbeta and 13 Jbeta. This table comes from immunoSEQ multiplex PCR, and its TCRdb copy is limited to in-frame clones, with some not included. The sample records 110,000 or so clones, 67% being singletons. V shed 5 bases and J 9 bases; nucleotides not matched to a gene: 10. Germline V CDR1 and CDR2: MNHEY, SMNVEV (reference sequence). The CDR3 is 14 residues long. The genes are TRBV27 and TRBJ2-1; 7 bases match TRBD2. Sequencing used PBMCs. The source of this sequence is a man aged 18 to 30 in good health and CMV-seropositive. CDR3 in DNA: TGTGCCAGCAGTGGGCTCCGGGAGGTTGGTGAGCAGTTCTTC. Its translation: CASSGLREVGEQFF.